A single T cell receptor beta chain is shown here with its context. The record originates from a study of technical replicates of blood from a handful of donors. Germline values: CDR1 MNHNY, CDR2 SVGAGI (reference sequence). Losses at the gene ends were 4 bases for V and 7 bases for J; bases not matched to a gene: 9. CDR3 length: 15 amino acids. Sequencing was performed with immunoSEQ multiplex PCR; in TCRdb, only in-frame clones are kept and a portion is missing. The data show some 60,000 clones, around 87% seen once. The sequence was obtained from a human donor in good health. Some clones in this sample may be carry-over from other donors' samples. The chain uses TRBV6-6 and TRBJ1-5; 8 bases align to TRBD1. Sequencing input: PBMCs. The CDR3 loop is CASSSGQGARQPQHF. The CDR3 DNA reads as TGTGCCAGCAGTTCCGGGCAGGGGGCGAGACAGCCCCAGCATTTT.